This TCR beta chain is drawn from a study of T cells after yellow fever vaccination (dated by TCRdb to the late 2010s). Regarding the complete study: Memory subsets (EM, EMRA, CM and Tscm) were sorted on a BD FACS Aria III using CD3, CD45RA, CCR7 and CD95 staining. The SMART-Seq v4 Ultra Low Input RNA kit was used to prepare libraries from fractions with low cell numbers. To track T-cell clones before and after primary and booster YFV17D yellow fever vaccination, bulk TCR alpha and beta repertoires were sequenced longitudinally. Two healthy male donors, one aged 18 to 30 and one aged 30 to 40 years, made up the cohort. Blood samples were taken at several timepoints before and after primary and secondary immunization, and bulk PBMC replicates and cell subsets were isolated. Memory subsets were sorted on days 0, 15 and 45 and at 18 months following primary vaccination, and on days 0, 15 and 45 following the 30-year booster. General study outcomes and caveats: After the booster, most of the clones that had expanded following primary vaccination were detected again (almost 98% of CD4 and 80% to 90% of CD8), which suggests that memory was broadly maintained. On day 0, almost all vaccine-responding clonotypes were below detection in the sorted memory subsets. Because the study included only two donors, the extent to which the findings can be generalized is limited. FACS-sorted repertoires could contain abundant contaminating clonotypes from the bulk population, so computational filtering was required. A small fraction of clonotypes appeared in both the CD4 and CD8 compartments, likely as a result of convergent recombination. Compared with the primary T-cell response, the secondary T-cell response was faster but weaker, reaching its peak on day 5 rather than on day 15.

The treatment or condition label corresponds to: live attenuated yellow fever vaccine strain. A standard Ficoll-Paque protocol was used to isolate PBMCs from peripheral blood. The RNeasy Micro Kit was used to extract RNA from sorted memory subsets. The CDR3 runs 13 amino acids, cysteine and phenylalanine included. This entry keeps only the CDR3 DNA: 39 bases, framed from base 1. At least ten counts were recorded for this clonotype. One base away there is no much larger clone; base qualities are not given. TCR cDNA was synthesized by 5'RACE template switching, through which a universal primer site and unique molecular identifiers were introduced. cDNA synthesis was primed from both the TCR alpha and TCR beta constant segments. Libraries were amplified in two PCR steps, with sample barcodes and sequencing adapters added in the second step. Sequencing of libraries was done on Illumina HiSeq 2500 (2x100 bp) or NovaSeq (2x150 bp). Per the source publication's procedure: MIGEC was used to demultiplex reads and collapse the reads into UMI consensus sequences, and MiXCR was used for V(D)J alignment. Using edgeR on replicate PBMC samples, clonotypes were called vaccine-responding if FDR was below 0.01 and the log2 fold change was above 5 up to day 15. CD4 or CD8 identity was assigned to each bulk clonotype according to whether the clonotype was present at higher abundance in the sequenced CD4 repertoire or the sequenced CD8 repertoire. To estimate the distribution of each clone across memory phenotypes, clonotype frequencies in memory subsets were weighted by FACS-sorted cell numbers. TCRdb reprocessing: public reads trimmed at Q25 with fastp, clones called with MiXCR, in-frame beta chains kept. Identical CDR3 proteins give one entry, which carries the most common genes and DNA. The V and J calls and clone size come from TCRdb's table, not from the authors' own analysis. The sample table records about 31,000 distinct CDR3 sequences; roughly a tenth of these occur just once. The ten most abundant clones make up more than 10% of the sample.

This receptor was identified in a man between 18 and 35 years old who received the YFV17D yellow fever vaccine. This sample comprised PBMCs, either bulk or a sorted T-cell subset (CD4+, CD8+, memory, or dextramer-sorted; not recorded which), obtained around 16 days after the first yellow fever vaccination. The V and J genes are TRBV21-1 and TRBJ1-2; the table names TRBD1, a call not compared with the DNA. TRBV21-1 is an annotated pseudogene. The base sequence is TGTGCCAGCCCGCCCGGCGGGACGGGTGGCTACACCTTC. It specifies CASPPGGTGGYTF.